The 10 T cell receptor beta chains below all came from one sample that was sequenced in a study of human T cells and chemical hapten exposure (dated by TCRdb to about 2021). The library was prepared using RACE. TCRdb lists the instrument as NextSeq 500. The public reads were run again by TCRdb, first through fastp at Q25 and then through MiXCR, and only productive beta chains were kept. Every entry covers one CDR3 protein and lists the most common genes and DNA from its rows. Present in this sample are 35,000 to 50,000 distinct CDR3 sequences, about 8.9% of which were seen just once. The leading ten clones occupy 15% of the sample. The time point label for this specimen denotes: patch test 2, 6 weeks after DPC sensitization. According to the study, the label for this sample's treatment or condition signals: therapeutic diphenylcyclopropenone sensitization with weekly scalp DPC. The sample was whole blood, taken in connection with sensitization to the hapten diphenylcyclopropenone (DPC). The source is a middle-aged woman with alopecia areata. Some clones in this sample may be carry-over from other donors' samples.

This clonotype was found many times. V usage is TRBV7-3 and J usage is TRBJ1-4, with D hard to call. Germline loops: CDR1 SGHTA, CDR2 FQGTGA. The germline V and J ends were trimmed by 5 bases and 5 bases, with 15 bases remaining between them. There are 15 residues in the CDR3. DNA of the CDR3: TGTGCCAGCAGCCCCGGCCTGGGCCGCAATGAAAAACTGTTTTTT. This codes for CASSPGLGRNEKLFF. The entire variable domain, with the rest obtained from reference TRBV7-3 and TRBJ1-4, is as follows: GAGVSQTPSNKVTEKGKYVELRCDPISGHTALYWYRQSLGQGPEFLIYFQGTGAADDSGLPNDRFFAVRPEGSVSTLKIQRTERGDSAVYLCASSPGLGRNEKLFFGSGTQLSVL.

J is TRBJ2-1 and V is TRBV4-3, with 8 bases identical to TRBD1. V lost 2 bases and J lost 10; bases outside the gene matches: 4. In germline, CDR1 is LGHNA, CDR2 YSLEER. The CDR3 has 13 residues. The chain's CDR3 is CASSQNWDREQFF. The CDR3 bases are TGCGCCAGCAGCCAAAACTGGGACAGGGAGCAGTTCTTC.

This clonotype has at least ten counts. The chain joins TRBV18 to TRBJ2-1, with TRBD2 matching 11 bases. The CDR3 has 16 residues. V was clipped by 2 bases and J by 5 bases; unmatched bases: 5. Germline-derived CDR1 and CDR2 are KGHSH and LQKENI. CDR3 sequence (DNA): TGTGCCAGCTCACCAAATAGCGGGGGGGCCAACAATGAGCAGTTCTTC. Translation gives CASSPNSGGANNEQFF.

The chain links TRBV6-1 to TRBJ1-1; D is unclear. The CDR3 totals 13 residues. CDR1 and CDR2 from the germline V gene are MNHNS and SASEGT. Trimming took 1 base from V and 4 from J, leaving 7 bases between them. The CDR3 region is CASSEVTITEAFF. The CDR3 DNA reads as TGTGCCAGCAGTGAAGTCACGATCACTGAAGCTTTCTTT.

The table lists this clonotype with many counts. The CDR3 nucleotides are TGTGCCAGCAGTTACTCGGGGTCACCCACGGCGGACACCGGGGAGCTGTTTTTT. Translating gives CASSYSGSPTADTGELFF. This rearrangement joins TRBV6-5 to TRBJ2-2; D gene uncertain. The length of the CDR3 is 18 residues. V lost 0 bases, J lost 3 bases, and 17 bases lay in between. The germline V gene has CDR1 MNHEY and CDR2 SVGAGI.

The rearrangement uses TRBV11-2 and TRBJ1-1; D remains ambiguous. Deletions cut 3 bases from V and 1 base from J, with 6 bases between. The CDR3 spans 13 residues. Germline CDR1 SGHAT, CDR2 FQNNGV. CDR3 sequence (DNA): TGTGCCAGCAGCTTCGCCCGGAACACTGAAGCTTTCTTT. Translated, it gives CASSFARNTEAFF.

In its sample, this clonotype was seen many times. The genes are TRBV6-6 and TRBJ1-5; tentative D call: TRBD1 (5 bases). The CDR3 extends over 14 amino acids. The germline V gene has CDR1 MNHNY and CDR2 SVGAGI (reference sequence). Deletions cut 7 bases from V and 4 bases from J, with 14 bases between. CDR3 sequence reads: CASTDGGPNQPQHF. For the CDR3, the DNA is TGTGCCAGCACCGACGGGGGTCCTAATCAGCCCCAGCATTTT.

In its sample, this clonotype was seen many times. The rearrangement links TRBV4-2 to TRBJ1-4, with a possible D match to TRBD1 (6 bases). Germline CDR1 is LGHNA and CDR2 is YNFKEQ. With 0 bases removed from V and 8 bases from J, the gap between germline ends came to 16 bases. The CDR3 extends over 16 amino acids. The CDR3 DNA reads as TGTGCCAGCAGCCAAGATGGGTCGGGCGGGGGCGAAAAACTGTTTTTT. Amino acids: CASSQDGSGGGEKLFF.

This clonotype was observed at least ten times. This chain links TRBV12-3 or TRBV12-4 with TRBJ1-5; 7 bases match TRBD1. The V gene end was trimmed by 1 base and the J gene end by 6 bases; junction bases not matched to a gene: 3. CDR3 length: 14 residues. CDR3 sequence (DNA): TGTGCCAGCAGTTTAGGACAGGGTGGTCAGCCCCAGCATTTT. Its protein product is CASSLGQGGQPQHF.

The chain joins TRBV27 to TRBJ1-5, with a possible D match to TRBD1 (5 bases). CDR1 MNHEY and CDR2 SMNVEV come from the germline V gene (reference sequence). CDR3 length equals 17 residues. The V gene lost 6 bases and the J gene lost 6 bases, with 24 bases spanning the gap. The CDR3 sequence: CASRPLIGARDGQPQHF. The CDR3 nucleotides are TGTGCCAGCAGGCCACTAATAGGGGCCAGGGACGGTCAGCCCCAGCATTTT.